This T cell receptor (beta chain) was captured by sequencing in a study of cytomegalovirus exposure and HLA in healthy donors. Study outcomes and limitations: CMV serostatus was the sole immune exposure information available.

The PCR used 60 Vbeta and 13 Jbeta primers. Sequenced by immunoSEQ multiplex PCR; TCRdb stores in-frame clones only, minus some. This repertoire includes 60,000 to 100,000 clones. A remark on this clone: Antigen: not known.

V was shortened by 4 bases and J by 0 bases, with 17 bases between the two germline ends. CDR3 length: 16 amino acids. Germline V gives CDR1 SGHRS, CDR2 YFSETQ. This chain links TRBV5-1 with TRBJ2-7; perhaps TRBD2 as D (7 bases). The source is a man aged 25 to 40 in good health and CMV-seronegative. The sample comprised PBMCs. The CDR3 sequence is CASSPRGRESSYEQYF. The CDR3 bases are TGCGCCAGCAGCCCCCGGGGGCGGGAGAGCTCCTACGAGCAGTACTTC.